The 8 T cell receptor beta chains below come from one sample, sequenced in a study of blood T cell repertoires in COVID-19. Data came from immunoSEQ multiplex PCR; TCRdb stores just in-frame clones and leaves some out. The sample contains about 120,000 clones, roughly 90% of which appear only once. The sequencing input was peripheral blood. These receptors came from a human donor in a cohort sampled during active COVID-19.

V usage is TRBV9 and J usage is TRBJ2-3, with 7 bases identical to TRBD1. The CDR3 consists of 14 residues. Germline CDR1 SGDLS, CDR2 YYNGEE. J was trimmed by 2 bases and V by 9 bases; bases with no gene match: 9. The CDR3 bases are TGTGCCAACCCGACAGGGACCTACACAGATACGCAGTATTTT. Translation: CANPTGTYTDTQYF. The whole variable domain, remainder taken from reference TRBV9 and TRBJ2-3, is DSGVTQTPKHLITATGQRVTLRCSPRSGDLSVYWYQQSLDQGLQFLIQYYNGEERAKGNILERFSAQQFPDLHSELNLSSLELGDSALYFCANPTGTYTDTQYFGPGTRLTVL.

The V and J genes are TRBV5-1 and TRBJ2-1, with 13 bases aligning to TRBD2. V shed 5 bases, J shed 4 bases, and the junction held 9 bases outside the gene matches. The CDR3 totals 17 residues. In germline, CDR1 is SGHRS, CDR2 YFSETQ. The CDR3 DNA is TGCGCCAGCAGTCTTCCGGGACTAGCGGGGACTTACAATGAGCAGTTCTTC. Protein product: CASSLPGLAGTYNEQFF.

The chain joins TRBV23-1 to TRBJ2-7, with D uncertain. TRBV23-1 is designated an ORF whose function remains uncertain. V gave up 9 bases and J gave up 3 bases, with 15 bases separating them. The CDR3 has 13 amino acids. CDR3 DNA: TGCGCCAGATCCCACAGAATACTCTACGAGCAGTACTTC. Translating gives CARSHRILYEQYF.

The rearrangement joins TRBV7-6 to TRBJ2-3; 9 bases match TRBD2. J lost 4 bases, V lost 1 base, and 6 bases had no gene match. The CDR3 runs to 16 residues. Germline V gives CDR1 SGHVS, CDR2 FNYEAQ. The CDR3: CASSLGQRGASDTQYF. The DNA of the CDR3 is TGTGCCAGCAGCTTAGGGCAGCGGGGGGCCTCAGATACGCAGTATTTT. Complete variable domain (other parts from reference TRBV7-6 and TRBJ2-3): GAGVSQSPRYKVTKRGQDVALRCDPISGHVSLYWYRQALGQGPEFLTYFNYEAQQDKSGLPNDRFSAERPEGSISTLTIQRTEQRDSAMYRCASSLGQRGASDTQYFGPGTRLTVL.

This chain links TRBV11-3 with TRBJ2-3; tentative D call: TRBD1 (5 bases). The CDR3 extends over 15 amino acids. The V end was cut by 5 bases, the J end by 4 bases, with 16 bases between. Looked up from germline, CDR1 is SGHNT and CDR2 is YENEEA. The CDR3 DNA is TGTGCCAGCAGCCATAACCAGGGCAGGGCAGATACGCAGTATTTT. Protein: CASSHNQGRADTQYF.

The V and J genes are TRBV21-1 and TRBJ1-1; the table calls TRBD1, which could not be checked here. TRBV21-1 constitutes a pseudogene. This CDR3 contains 17 residues. The CDR3 DNA reads as TGTGCCAGCAGCACGTTCAGGGGGACCATGAAGAACACTGAAGCTTTCTTT. This encodes CASSTFRGTMKNTEAFF.

CDR3 in amino acids: CASSQDSQSNQPQHF. DNA for the CDR3: TGTGCCAGCAGCCAAGATTCGCAGAGCAATCAGCCCCAGCATTTT. V usage is TRBV3-1 (or the pseudogene TRBV3-2) and J usage is TRBJ1-5; D remains ambiguous. Trimming removed 0 bases from V and 1 base from J, with 7 bases in between. The germline CDR1 and CDR2 sequences are LGHDT and YNNKEL (reference sequence). The CDR3 is 15 residues long.

This clone has only a few counts. V is TRBV10-1 and J is TRBJ2-2; 8 bases are shared with TRBD1. CDR1 and CDR2 (germline): WNHNN, SYGVQD (reference sequence). V shed 3 bases, J shed 4 bases, and the junction held 10 bases outside the gene matches. The CDR3 extends over 17 amino acids. The CDR3 coding sequence is TGCGCCAGCAGTGACCCGTCCCGCCAGGGGGCCACCGGGGAGCTGTTTTTT. It translates to CASSDPSRQGATGELFF.